Described below is a single T cell receptor beta chain sequence and its context. The antigen remains undetermined. V gave up 3 bases and J gave up 9 bases; unmatched junction bases: 10. CDR1 SGHRS and CDR2 YFSETQ come from the germline V gene. The CDR3 runs to 15 residues. Profiled with immunoSEQ multiplex PCR; TCRdb holds only in-frame clones, not every one. The data show 130,000 or so clones, 70% to 90% seen once. These data come from a study of radiotherapy plus CTLA-4 blockade in lung cancer. Study overall: Objective responses were recorded in 15% to 20% of patients, with disease control recorded in 25% to 35%. Study-wide results and limits: Tumor-derived TCR clones expanded in blood after radiotherapy plus ipilimumab.

The rearrangement links TRBV5-1 to TRBJ2-1, with 9 nucleotides matching TRBD2. The receptor comes from a human donor with non-small cell lung cancer that progressed on radiotherapy plus ipilimumab. The specimen was peripheral blood, collected from a patient treated with radiotherapy plus ipilimumab. The CDR3 DNA reads TGCGCCAGCAGCTCCCCGGGACTAGCCAAGGGTGAGCAGTTCTTC. This sequence encodes CASSSPGLAKGEQFF. The complete variable domain, with remaining parts taken from reference TRBV5-1 and TRBJ2-1, reads KAGVTQTPRYLIKTRGQQVTLSCSPISGHRSVSWYQQTPGQGLQFLFEYFSETQRNKGNFPGRFSGRQFSNSRSEMNVSTLELGDSALYLCASSSPGLAKGEQFFGPGTRLTVL.